This T cell receptor beta chain was retrieved from a study of blood T cells in healthy people across ages (dated by TCRdb to the mid-2010s). For the study in its entirety: In model experiments, template switching captured roughly one uniquely barcoded TCR beta cDNA molecule for every two T cells. Two additional independent replicas of 1 million unique cDNA reads from the same blood draw were analyzed for two donors (one aged 18 to 30 and one aged 80 or older). The donors were divided into four age groups: young (average approximately 17 years), middle-aged (approximately 41), aged (around 67) and long-lived (roughly 88). Age-related changes in TCR beta repertoire diversity were measured in the study by deep sequencing normalized with unique cDNA molecular identifiers. Points the paper makes about the study in general: Total diversity estimates from one million sequenced T cells were considered lower bounds and underestimates. A strong correlation was found between observed TCR beta diversity and the percentage of naive T cells measured by flow cytometry. Compared with the aged group, the long-lived group had more naive CD4+ T cells, fewer expanded clones and increased TCR diversity, suggesting age selection. Bulk unsorted PBMC profiling prevented conclusive comparison of naive and antigen-experienced compartments. As age increased, observed TCR beta diversity per million T cells dropped in a roughly linear way, and a significant reduction was already evident by age 40. The CMV infection status of donors was not known, potentially confounding age-related changes in expanded clonotypes.

This clonotype has only a few counts. The target of this receptor is not known. A much larger clone is a single base away; this may be a read error. Libraries were built with 5' RACE. TCRdb shows the sequencer as Illumina HiSeq 2500. The second PCR ran for roughly 6 to 11 cycles and used a J-beta primer mix along with a sample-barcoded 5' primer. A template-switch 5' adaptor carrying 12 random nucleotides introduced a unique molecular identifier onto each TCR beta cDNA molecule. At least 2.5 million CDR3-containing paired-end reads were obtained from each sample. First-strand cDNA synthesis was performed from all RNA using the Mint cDNA synthesis kit, with priming by a TRBC-specific oligonucleotide. All cDNA was treated with uracil-DNA glycosylase and then went through a first 18-cycle PCR with the universal primers M1SS and BC2_uni_R. The authors processed their data as follows. Normalization of each sample was performed by random selection of 1 million high-quality reads, each carrying a distinct molecular identifier. Instead of being binned into consensus sequences, reads that shared molecular identifiers were thrown out. MiTCR, set to a Q25 quality threshold and the strictest error-elimination algorithm, was used for CDR3 identification, clonotype clustering and error correction. A nonparametric unseen species model with Euler transformation was used to estimate a lower bound on total TCR beta diversity. TCRdb handled the public reads itself, with Q25 trimming in fastp and clone calling in MiXCR, and kept productive beta chains. Each record represents a unique CDR3 protein, reported with the most common genes and DNA among its rows. The V and J calls come from TCRdb's annotation, not from the publication. The sample contains 900,000 to 950,000 distinct CDR3 sequences, almost 30% of them found a single time. Of the sample, about 10% is held by the ten largest clones.

The donors were roughly 40 Caucasian individuals from Russia, aged roughly 6 to 90 years, who were systemically healthy. Ten milliliters of peripheral blood were drawn from each donor into EDTA-treated Vacutainer tubes. Ficoll-Paque density-gradient centrifugation was used to isolate PBMCs, with at least 7 million per sample. Trizol reagent was used to extract total RNA from the PBMCs, yielding at least 5 micrograms per sample. For every donor, flow cytometry on a PBMC aliquot measured the percentage of naive CD45RAhigh/CD27high T cells. The germline V gene (reference sequence) provides CDR1 DFQATT and CDR2 SNEGSKA. The CDR3 numbers 15 residues from cysteine through phenylalanine. The only DNA kept is the CDR3, 45 bases in frame from the first base. A further study also used this sample, focusing on T cells of mothers and their children. According to the second study: Nine systemically healthy Caucasian individuals served as donors, namely three mothers together with their six children. cDNA synthesis used all of the extracted RNA, with approximately 1.4 ug of RNA in each 15 ul reaction. In the second PCR, the M1S primer introduced both the sample barcodes and 2-4 random nucleotides. More than 9.5 million TCR beta CDR3 reads were obtained from each mother, and approximately 3 million reads were obtained from each child. In both related and unrelated pairs, thymic selection shapes the output of TCR recombination in a similar way, with inherited differences having only a minor effect. Normalized repertoire overlap in related mother-child pairs was always slightly higher than in unrelated mother-child pairs, but the difference was never significant. Persistent microchimeric T cell clones were not detected, at a sensitivity of 95 to 100 clones per million clonotypes. Deep NGS was used in the study to compare the TCR beta repertoires of mothers and children and to look for features that separate related mother-child pairs from unrelated individuals. The mean age was around 40 +/- 4 years for the mothers and approximately 11 +/- 4 years for the children. After adapter ligation was performed with NEBNext reagents, the libraries were sequenced on an Illumina HiSeq 2000 with 100+100 nt paired-end reads. To prevent cross-contamination, the mother and child libraries were prepared a month apart and were sequenced in separate runs. Each donor had between about 500,000 and 2,100,000 distinct TCR beta clonotypes identified. Naive TCR beta clonotypes were estimated from low-frequency clonotypes matched to each donor's FACS-determined naive share, without sorting.

The receptor chain draws on TRBV20-1 and TRBJ2-1, and possibly TRBD1, on 6 matching bases. The receptor was isolated from a woman aged 35 to 49 in good health. Sequenced material: blood. The CDR3 in this case is CSATPDSFSYNGQFF. The DNA is as follows: TGCAGTGCAACCCCGGACAGTTTCTCCTACAATGGGCAGTTCTTC.